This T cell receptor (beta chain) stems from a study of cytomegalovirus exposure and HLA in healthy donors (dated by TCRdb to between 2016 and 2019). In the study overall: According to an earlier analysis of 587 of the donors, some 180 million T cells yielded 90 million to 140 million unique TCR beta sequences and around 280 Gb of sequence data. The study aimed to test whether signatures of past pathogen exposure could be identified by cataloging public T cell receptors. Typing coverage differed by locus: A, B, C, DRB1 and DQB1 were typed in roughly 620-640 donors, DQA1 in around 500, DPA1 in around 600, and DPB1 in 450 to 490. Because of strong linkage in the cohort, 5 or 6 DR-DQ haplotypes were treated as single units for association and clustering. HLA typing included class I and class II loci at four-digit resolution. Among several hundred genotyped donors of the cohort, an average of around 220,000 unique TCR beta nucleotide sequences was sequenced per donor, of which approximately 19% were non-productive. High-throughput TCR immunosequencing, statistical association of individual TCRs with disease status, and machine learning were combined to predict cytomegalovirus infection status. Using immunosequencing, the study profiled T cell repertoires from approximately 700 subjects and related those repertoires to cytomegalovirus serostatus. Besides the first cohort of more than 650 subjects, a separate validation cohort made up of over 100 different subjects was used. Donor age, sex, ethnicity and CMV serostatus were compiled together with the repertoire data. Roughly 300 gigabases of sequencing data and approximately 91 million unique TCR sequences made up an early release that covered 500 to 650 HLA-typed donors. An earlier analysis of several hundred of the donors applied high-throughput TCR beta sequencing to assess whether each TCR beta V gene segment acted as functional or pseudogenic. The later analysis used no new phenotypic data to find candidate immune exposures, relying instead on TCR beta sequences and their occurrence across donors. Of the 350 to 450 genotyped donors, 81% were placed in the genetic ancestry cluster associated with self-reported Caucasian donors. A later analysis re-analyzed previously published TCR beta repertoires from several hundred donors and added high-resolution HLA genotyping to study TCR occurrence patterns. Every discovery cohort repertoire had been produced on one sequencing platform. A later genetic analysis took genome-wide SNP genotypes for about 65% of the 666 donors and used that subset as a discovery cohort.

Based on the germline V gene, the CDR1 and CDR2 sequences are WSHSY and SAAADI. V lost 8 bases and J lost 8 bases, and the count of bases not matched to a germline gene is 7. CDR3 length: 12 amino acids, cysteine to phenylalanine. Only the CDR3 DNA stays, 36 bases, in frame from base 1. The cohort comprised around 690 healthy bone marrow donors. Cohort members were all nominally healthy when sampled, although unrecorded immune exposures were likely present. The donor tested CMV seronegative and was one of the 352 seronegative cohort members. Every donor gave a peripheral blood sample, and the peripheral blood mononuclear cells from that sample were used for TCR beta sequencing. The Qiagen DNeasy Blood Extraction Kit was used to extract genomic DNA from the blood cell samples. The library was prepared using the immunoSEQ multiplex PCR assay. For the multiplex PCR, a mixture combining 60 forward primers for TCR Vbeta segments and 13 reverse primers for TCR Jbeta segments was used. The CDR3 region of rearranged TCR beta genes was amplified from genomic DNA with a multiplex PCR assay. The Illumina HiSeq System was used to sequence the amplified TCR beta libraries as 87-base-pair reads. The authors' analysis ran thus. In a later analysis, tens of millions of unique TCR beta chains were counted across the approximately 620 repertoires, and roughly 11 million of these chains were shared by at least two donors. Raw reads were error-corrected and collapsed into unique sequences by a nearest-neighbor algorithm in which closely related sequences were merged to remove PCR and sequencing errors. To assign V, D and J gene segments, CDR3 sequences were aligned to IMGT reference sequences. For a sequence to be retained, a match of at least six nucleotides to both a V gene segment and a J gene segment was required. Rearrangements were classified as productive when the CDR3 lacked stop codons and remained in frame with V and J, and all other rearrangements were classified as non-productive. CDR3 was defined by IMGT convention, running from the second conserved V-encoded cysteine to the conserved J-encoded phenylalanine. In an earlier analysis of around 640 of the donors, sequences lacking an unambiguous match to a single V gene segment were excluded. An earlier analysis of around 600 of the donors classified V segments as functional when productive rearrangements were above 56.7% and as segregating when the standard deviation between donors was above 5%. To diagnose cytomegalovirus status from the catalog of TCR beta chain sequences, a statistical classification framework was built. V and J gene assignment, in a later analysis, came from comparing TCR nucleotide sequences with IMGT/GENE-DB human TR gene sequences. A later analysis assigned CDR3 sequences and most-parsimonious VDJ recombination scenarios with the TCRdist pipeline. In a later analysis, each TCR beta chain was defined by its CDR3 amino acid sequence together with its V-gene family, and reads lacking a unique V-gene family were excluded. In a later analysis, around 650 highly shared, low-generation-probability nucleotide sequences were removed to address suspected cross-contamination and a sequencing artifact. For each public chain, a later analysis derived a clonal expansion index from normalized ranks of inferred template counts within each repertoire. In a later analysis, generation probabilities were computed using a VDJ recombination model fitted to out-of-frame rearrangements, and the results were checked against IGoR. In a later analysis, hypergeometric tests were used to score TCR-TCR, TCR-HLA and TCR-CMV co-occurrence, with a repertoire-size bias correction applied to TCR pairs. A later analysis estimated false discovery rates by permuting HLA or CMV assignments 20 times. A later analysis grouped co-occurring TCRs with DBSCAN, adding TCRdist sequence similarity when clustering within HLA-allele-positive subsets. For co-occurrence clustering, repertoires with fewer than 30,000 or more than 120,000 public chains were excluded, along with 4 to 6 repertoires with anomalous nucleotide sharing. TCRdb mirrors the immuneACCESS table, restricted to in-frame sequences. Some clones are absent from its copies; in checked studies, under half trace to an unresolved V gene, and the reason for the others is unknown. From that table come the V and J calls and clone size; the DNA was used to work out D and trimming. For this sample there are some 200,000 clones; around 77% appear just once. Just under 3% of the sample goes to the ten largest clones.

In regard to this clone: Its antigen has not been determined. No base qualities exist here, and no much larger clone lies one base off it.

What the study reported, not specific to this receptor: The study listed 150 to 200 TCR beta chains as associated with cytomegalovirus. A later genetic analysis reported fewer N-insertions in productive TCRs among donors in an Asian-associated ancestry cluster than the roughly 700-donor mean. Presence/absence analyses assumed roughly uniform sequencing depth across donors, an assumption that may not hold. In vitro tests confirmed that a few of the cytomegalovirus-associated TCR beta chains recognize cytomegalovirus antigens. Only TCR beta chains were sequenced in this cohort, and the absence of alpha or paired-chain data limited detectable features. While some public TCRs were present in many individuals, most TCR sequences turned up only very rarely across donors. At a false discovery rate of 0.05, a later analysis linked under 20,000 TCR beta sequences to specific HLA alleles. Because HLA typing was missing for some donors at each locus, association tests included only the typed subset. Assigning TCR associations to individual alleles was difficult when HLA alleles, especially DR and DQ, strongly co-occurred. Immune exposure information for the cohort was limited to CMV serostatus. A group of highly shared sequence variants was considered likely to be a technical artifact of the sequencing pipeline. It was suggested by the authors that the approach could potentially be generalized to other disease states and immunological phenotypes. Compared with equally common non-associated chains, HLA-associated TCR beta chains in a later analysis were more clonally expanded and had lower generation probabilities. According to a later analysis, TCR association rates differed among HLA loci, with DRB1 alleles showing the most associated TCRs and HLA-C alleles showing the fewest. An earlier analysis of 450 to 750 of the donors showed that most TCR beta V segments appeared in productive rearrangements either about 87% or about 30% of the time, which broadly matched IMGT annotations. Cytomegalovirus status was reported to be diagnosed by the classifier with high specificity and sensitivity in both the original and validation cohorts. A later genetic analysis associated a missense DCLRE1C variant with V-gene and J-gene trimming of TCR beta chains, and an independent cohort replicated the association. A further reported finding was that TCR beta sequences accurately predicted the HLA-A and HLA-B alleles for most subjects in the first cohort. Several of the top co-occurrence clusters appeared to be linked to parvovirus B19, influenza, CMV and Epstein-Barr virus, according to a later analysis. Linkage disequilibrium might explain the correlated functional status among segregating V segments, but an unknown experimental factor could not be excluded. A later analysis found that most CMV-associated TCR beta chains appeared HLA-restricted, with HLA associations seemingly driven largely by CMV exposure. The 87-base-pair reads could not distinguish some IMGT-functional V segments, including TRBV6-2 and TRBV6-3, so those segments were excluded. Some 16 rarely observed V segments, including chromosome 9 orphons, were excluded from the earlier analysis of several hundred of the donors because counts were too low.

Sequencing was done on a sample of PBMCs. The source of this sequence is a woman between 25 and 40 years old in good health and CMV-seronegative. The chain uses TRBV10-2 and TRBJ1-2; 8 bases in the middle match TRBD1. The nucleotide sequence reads TGCGCCAGCGGTACAGGGGGATGGGGCTACACCTTC. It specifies CASGTGGWGYTF.